Below, one T cell receptor (beta chain) is given with its context. Trimming removed 4 bases at V and 7 bases at J, with 10 bases between. CDR3 size: 11 residues. CDR1 and CDR2 (germline): DFQATT, SNEGSKA (reference sequence). This sample was taken from a study of cytomegalovirus exposure and HLA in healthy donors. This PCR relied on a set of 60 Vbeta primers and 13 Jbeta primers. Clones were read by immunoSEQ multiplex PCR, and TCRdb kept only the in-frame ones, dropping some. This sample has around 120,000 clones, with 55% to 65% found just once. What was sequenced was PBMCs. The sequence was obtained from a woman aged 35 to 49 in good health and CMV-seropositive. The chain uses TRBV20-1 and TRBJ1-1, with D possibly TRBD1 on 5 matching bases. The CDR3 DNA reads TGCAGTGCTACGAAGGGACTTGAAGCTTTCTTT. Translation: CSATKGLEAFF.